The source of this T cell receptor (beta chain) is a study of cytomegalovirus exposure and HLA in healthy donors. Germline CDR1 MDHEN, CDR2 SYDVKM. The length of the CDR3 is 13 residues. V was shortened by 2 bases and J by 5 bases, with 7 bases between the two germline ends. The PCR was carried out with 60 Vbeta primers and 13 Jbeta primers. The data were produced by immunoSEQ multiplex PCR, yet TCRdb's version contains in-frame clones alone and is incomplete. The table has about 140,000 clones, approximately 78% seen once. The rearrangement links TRBV28 to TRBJ1-5; D is undetermined. The TCR originated in a man aged 18-30 years in good health and CMV-seropositive. Sequences were obtained from PBMCs. CDR3 nucleotide sequence: TGTGCCAGCAGTTTAGTATCAGATCAGCCCCAGCATTTT. It specifies CASSLVSDQPQHF.